Below, 18 T cell receptor beta chains from the same sample are listed, as sequenced in a study of T cells in Graves' hyperthyroidism and ophthalmopathy. Researchers amplified the TCR beta CDR3 regions from RNA transcripts. Using the HTBI primer set, a first-round RT-PCR was run on the TCR CDR3. TCRdb re-called the multiplex PCR reads with MiXCR, one entry per CDR3 protein. The sample has about 640,000 distinct CDR3 sequences, about 20% seen once. Sequencing was carried out using blood. These receptors all come from a young man with Graves' ophthalmopathy.

The chain uses TRBV19 and TRBJ1-5, with TRBD1 matching over 9 bases. CDR1 is LNHDA and CDR2 is SQIVND in the germline V gene (reference sequence). The CDR3 is made up of 16 amino acids. Germline trimming cut 1 base from V and 6 bases from J; bases unmatched to any gene: 7. CDR3 DNA sequence: TGTGCCAGTAGTATAGTTGGGACAGGGACCGCTCAGCCCCAGCATTTT. Translation gives CASSIVGTGTAQPQHF.

This clonotype was observed many times. The chain employs TRBV28 and TRBJ2-5; 7 bases align to TRBD1. Germline assignment: CDR1 MDHEN and CDR2 SYDVKM. V gave up 5 bases and J gave up 1 base; unmatched junction bases: 10. The CDR3 consists of 16 residues. CDR3 bases: TGTGCCAGCAGTCTTCTTAAGACAGGGATCCAAGAGACCCAGTACTTC. Translation: CASSLLKTGIQETQYF.

This clonotype came up a few times. The chain combines TRBV28 with TRBJ2-7, with D possibly matching TRBD2 (6 bases). The V gene's germline CDR1 is MDHEN and CDR2 SYDVKM. This CDR3 has 14 amino acids. The V and J ends lost 6 bases and 9 bases respectively, with 21 bases between them. This chain's CDR3 is CASSTGLRGIVQYF. In DNA form, the CDR3 reads TGTGCCAGCAGCACCGGATTACGCGGGATAGTGCAGTACTTC.

The chain combines TRBV6-2 or TRBV6-3 with TRBJ2-7; 9 nucleotides line up with TRBD2. Unmatched junction bases numbered 4, after V lost 7 bases and J lost 0 bases. The CDR3 is made up of 14 amino acids. Germline V gene lookup returns CDR1 MNHEY and CDR2 SVGEGT. As DNA, the CDR3 is TGTGCCAGCATGCGGGAGGGTCTCTCCTACGAGCAGTACTTC. Its protein product is CASMREGLSYEQYF.

In the case of this clonotype: Mismatch with germline at one junction end may stem from a read error. This sequence joins TRBV7-7 and TRBJ2-1, with 9 positions matching TRBD2. Germline V gives CDR1 SSHAT, CDR2 FNYEAQ (reference sequence). CDR3 size: 15 residues. CDR3 residues: CASSLEIAGVNEQFF. CDR3 DNA: TGTGCTAGCAGCTTAGAGATAGCGGGAGTCAATGAGCAGTTCTTC.

V and J are TRBV7-2 and TRBJ1-6, with TRBD1 as a possible D gene (5 bases). Germline values: CDR1 SGHTA, CDR2 FQGNSA. V dropped 1 base and J dropped 9 bases, with 13 bases sitting between them. This CDR3 is built from 15 residues. In DNA form, the CDR3 reads TGTGCCAGCAGCTTAGTTTCGGGGGGAGGTTCACCCCTCCACTTT. It codes for CASSLVSGGGSPLHF. The whole variable domain, remainder taken from reference TRBV7-2 and TRBJ1-6, is GAGVSQSPSNKVTEKGKDVELRCDPISGHTALYWYRQSLGQGLEFLIYFQGNSAPDKSGLPSDRFSAERTGGSVSTLTIQRTQQEDSAVYLCASSLVSGGGSPLHFGNGTRLTVT.

This clonotype was seen a single time. This clone may be a read error of a much larger clone one base away. The chain recombines TRBV18 with TRBJ2-7, with D possibly TRBD2 on 5 matching bases. Germline-derived CDR1 and CDR2 are KGHSH and LQKENI. The CDR3 runs 13 residues. Trimming removed 5 bases from V and 6 bases from J, with 14 bases in between. The CDR3 coding sequence is TGTGCCAGCTCAACGGGAAGACTTGGCGAGCAGTACTTC. Residues: CASSTGRLGEQYF. The complete variable domain, with remaining parts taken from reference TRBV18 and TRBJ2-7, reads NAGVMQNPRHLVRRRGQEARLRCSPMKGHSHVYWYRQLPEEGLKFMVYLQKENIIDESGMPKERFSAEFPKEGPSILRIQQVVRGDSAAYFCASSTGRLGEQYFGPGTRLTVT.

This clonotype turned up a few times. The chain couples TRBV5-1 to TRBJ2-5; possible D gene TRBD2, 6 bases. The CDR3 runs 15 residues. Germline CDR1 is SGHRS and CDR2 is YFSETQ. V was cut by 2 bases and J by 5 bases, with 16 bases left in between. The CDR3 DNA reads TGCGCCAGCAGCTTCACGGGGGTCCGCAGCGAGACCCAGTACTTC. Translated, it gives CASSFTGVRSETQYF.

The table lists this clonotype with a few counts. The chain combines TRBV29-1 with TRBJ2-7; perhaps TRBD1 as D (6 bases). Trimming stripped 7 bases from V and 3 bases from J, with 22 bases between. Germline V gene data show CDR1 as SQVTM and CDR2 as ANQGSEA. The CDR3 has 15 residues. In nucleotides, the CDR3 is TGCAGCGCAGTGGGGACACCAACCAACTTCTACGAGCAGTACTTC. Protein: CSAVGTPTNFYEQYF.

In the case of this clonotype: A much larger clone is a single base away; this may be a read error. The chain carries TRBV30 and TRBJ1-3, with a tentative D call TRBD1 (5 bases). The V end lost 8 bases, the J end lost 2 bases, and 16 bases lay between the germline ends. Germline loops: CDR1 GTSNPN, CDR2 SVGIG (reference sequence). This CDR3 spans 14 amino acids. CDR3 protein: CARGGRRAGNTIYF. The CDR3 bases are TGTGCCAGGGGCGGCCGGAGGGCTGGAAACACCATATATTTT.

This clonotype was detected ten times or more. This chain connects TRBV27 to TRBJ1-1, with 7 bases that match TRBD1. Trimming took 7 bases from V and 5 from J; bases not matched to a gene: 10. The CDR3 contains 14 residues. CDR1 is MNHEY and CDR2 is SMNVEV in the germline V gene (reference sequence). CDR3 coding DNA: TGTGCCAGCAAACAGGGGAGTTGGGGGACTGAAGCTTTCTTT. Amino acid sequence: CASKQGSWGTEAFF.

This clonotype came up many times. This rearrangement joins TRBV11-2 to TRBJ2-7; D may be TRBD1 or TRBD2 (6 bases each). With 1 base removed from V and 6 bases from J, the gap between germline ends came to 22 bases. CDR3 length equals 17 residues. Germline CDR1 reads SGHAT; CDR2 reads FQNNGV. CDR3: CASSLAPRQVGGFEQYF. The CDR3 bases are TGTGCCAGCAGCTTAGCCCCCCGACAGGTCGGAGGGTTCGAGCAGTACTTC.

This clonotype was picked up many times. J is TRBJ1-3 and V is TRBV28, with D uncertain. The CDR3 is 12 amino acids. The V gene's germline CDR1 is MDHEN and CDR2 SYDVKM. Trimming removed 6 bases from V and 0 bases from J, with 3 bases in between. The CDR3 DNA reads as TGTGCCAGCAGGAACTCTGGAAACACCATATATTTT. This sequence encodes CASRNSGNTIYF.

This clonotype was counted only a few times. The rearrangement joins TRBV20-1 to TRBJ1-5; 7 bases are shared with TRBD1. The CDR3 contains 14 residues. Trimming cost V 7 bases and J 1 base; bases outside gene matches: 7. Germline values: CDR1 DFQATT, CDR2 SNEGSKA (reference sequence). CDR3 nucleotides: TGCAGTGTTTCGACAGGGCCGAGCAATCAGCCCCAGCATTTT. Translation gives CSVSTGPSNQPQHF.

This clonotype was counted between two and nine times. The genes are TRBV7-9 and TRBJ1-1, with 7 bases identical to TRBD1. V trimming: 4 bases; J trimming: 6 bases; junction bases outside the gene matches: 8. This CDR3 spans 14 amino acids. Germline V CDR1 and CDR2: SEHNR, FQNEAQ (reference sequence). CDR3 sequence reads: CASSYLTGSAEAFF. In DNA, the CDR3 is TGTGCCAGCAGCTACTTGACAGGGTCTGCTGAAGCTTTCTTT.

In its sample, this clonotype was seen a few times. The chain is built from TRBV7-2 and TRBJ1-1, with D uncertain. Germline CDR1 SGHTA, CDR2 FQGNSA. V was clipped by 1 base and J by 6 bases, with 15 bases between them. The CDR3 contains 15 residues. CDR3 sequence: CASSLDNVEASEAFF. Here the CDR3 DNA reads TGTGCCAGCAGCTTAGACAATGTGGAGGCTTCTGAAGCTTTCTTT.

The V call is TRBV7-2, the J call TRBJ2-1, with a tentative D call TRBD1 (6 bases). This CDR3 spans 17 amino acids. Looked up from germline, CDR1 is SGHTA and CDR2 is FQGNSA. Trimming pared 0 bases from V and 0 bases from J, leaving 12 bases between. CDR3 residues: CASSLARQESSYNEQFF. Here the CDR3 DNA reads TGTGCCAGCAGCTTAGCGCGACAGGAGAGCTCCTACAATGAGCAGTTCTTC.

This clonotype has ten or more counts. The gene calls are TRBV18 and TRBJ1-2; D unresolved. Germline loops: CDR1 KGHSH, CDR2 LQKENI. The V end was cut by 2 bases, the J end by 4 bases, with 8 bases between. The CDR3 runs 13 residues. The CDR3 DNA reads TGTGCCAGCTCACCAGAGGAGATCTATGGCTACACCTTC. Translating it yields CASSPEEIYGYTF.